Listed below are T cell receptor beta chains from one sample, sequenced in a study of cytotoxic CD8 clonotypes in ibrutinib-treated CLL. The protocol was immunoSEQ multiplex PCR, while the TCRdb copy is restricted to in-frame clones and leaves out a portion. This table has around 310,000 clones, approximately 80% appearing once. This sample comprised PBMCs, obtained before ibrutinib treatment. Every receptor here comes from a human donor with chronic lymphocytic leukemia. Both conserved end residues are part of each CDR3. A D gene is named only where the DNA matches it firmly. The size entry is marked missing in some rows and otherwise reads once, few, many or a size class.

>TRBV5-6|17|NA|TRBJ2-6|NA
CASSLRVGPAGANVLTF
TGTGCCAGCAGCCTCAGGGTAGGGCCGGCCGGGGCCAACGTCCTGACTTTC
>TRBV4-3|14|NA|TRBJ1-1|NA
CASSQNPAGTEAFF
TGCGCCAGCAGCCAAAACCCGGCTGGCACTGAAGCTTTCTTT
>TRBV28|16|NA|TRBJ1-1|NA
CASRTGQTRGNTEAFF
TGTGCCAGCAGAACCGGACAAACCCGCGGGAACACTGAAGCTTTCTTT
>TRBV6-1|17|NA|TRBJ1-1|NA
CASSEYVLAALNTEAFF
TGTGCCAGCAGTGAATATGTGTTGGCAGCCCTGAACACTGAAGCTTTCTTT
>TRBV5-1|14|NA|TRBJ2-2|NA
CATAGGTSTGELFF
TGCGCCACCGCCGGAGGGACGAGCACCGGGGAGCTGTTTTTT
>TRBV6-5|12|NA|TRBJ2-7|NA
CASSYRGGPQYF
TGTGCCAGCAGTTACAGGGGAGGCCCCCAGTACTTC
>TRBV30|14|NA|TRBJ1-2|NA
CAWSRKAGSYGYTF
TGTGCCTGGAGCAGAAAGGCCGGGAGCTATGGCTACACCTTC
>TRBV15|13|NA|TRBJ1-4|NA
CATSRPSYEKLFF
TGTGCCACCAGCAGACCCTCGTATGAAAAACTGTTTTTT
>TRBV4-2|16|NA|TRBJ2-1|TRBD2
CASSRALAGSGNEQFF
TGTGCCAGCAGCCGGGCACTAGCGGGTTCGGGCAATGAGCAGTTCTTC
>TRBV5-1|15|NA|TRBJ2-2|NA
CASPLTGTNAGELFF
TGCGCCAGCCCCCTGACCGGGACAAACGCCGGGGAGCTGTTTTTT
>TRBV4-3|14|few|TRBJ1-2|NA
CASSQGGQGQGYTF
TGCGCCAGCAGCCAAGGGGGTCAGGGTCAGGGCTACACCTTC
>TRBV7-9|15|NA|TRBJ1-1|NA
CASSFLAPRGAEAFF
TGTGCCAGCAGCTTCCTGGCTCCCCGGGGCGCTGAAGCTTTCTTT
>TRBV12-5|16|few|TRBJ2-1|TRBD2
CASGLATSGTFHEQFF
TGTGCTAGTGGTTTGGCTACTAGCGGGACATTTCATGAGCAGTTCTTC
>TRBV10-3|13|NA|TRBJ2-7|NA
CAISESTSGEQYF
TGTGCCATCAGTGAGTCGACCAGCGGCGAGCAGTACTTC
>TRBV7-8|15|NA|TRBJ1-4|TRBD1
CASSPMTGVGEKLFF
TGTGCCAGCAGCCCAATGACAGGGGTGGGTGAAAAACTGTTTTTT
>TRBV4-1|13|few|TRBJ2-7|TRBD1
CASSHGQAYEQYF
TGCGCCAGCAGCCATGGACAGGCCTACGAGCAGTACTTC
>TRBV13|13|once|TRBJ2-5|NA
CASSLSGSGTQYF
TGTGCCAGCAGCTTGTCAGGGTCAGGGACCCAGTACTTC
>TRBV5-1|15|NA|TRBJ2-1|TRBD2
CASSLETSGASGQFF
TGCGCCAGCAGCTTGGAGACTAGCGGGGCCTCTGGGCAGTTCTTC
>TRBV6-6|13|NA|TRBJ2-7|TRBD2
CASSYSGRAEQYF
TGTGCCAGCAGTTATAGCGGGAGGGCAGAGCAGTACTTC
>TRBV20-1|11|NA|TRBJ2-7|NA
CSATHGQEQYF
TGCAGTGCAACTCACGGACAGGAGCAGTACTTC
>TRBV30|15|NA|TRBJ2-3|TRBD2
CAWSPGLANTDTQYF
TGTGCCTGGAGCCCGGGACTAGCAAACACAGATACGCAGTATTTT
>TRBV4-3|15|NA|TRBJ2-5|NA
CASSQMGLAAETQYF
TGCGCCAGCAGCCAAATGGGGCTAGCAGCAGAGACCCAGTACTTC
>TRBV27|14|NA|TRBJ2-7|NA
CASSLKRVSYEQYF
TGTGCCAGCAGTTTAAAGCGGGTATCCTACGAGCAGTACTTC
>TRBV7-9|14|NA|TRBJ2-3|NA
CASSPDGATDTQYF
TGTGCCAGCAGCCCCGACGGTGCCACAGATACGCAGTATTTT
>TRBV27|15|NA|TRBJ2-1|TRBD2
CASSSGTRAYNEQFF
TGTGCCAGCAGTTCCGGGACTAGAGCCTACAATGAGCAGTTCTTC
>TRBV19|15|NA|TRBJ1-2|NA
CASSINGFTGHGYTF
TGTGCCAGTAGTATAAATGGCTTTACAGGGCATGGCTACACCTTC
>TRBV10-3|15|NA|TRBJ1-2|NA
CAATEFPDSDYGYTF
TGTGCCGCGACCGAATTTCCCGACAGTGACTATGGCTACACCTTC
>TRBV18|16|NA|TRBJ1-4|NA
CASSPFGPGVDEKLFF
NA
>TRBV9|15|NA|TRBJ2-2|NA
CASSVGLANTGELFF
TGTGCCAGCAGCGTAGGACTAGCGAACACCGGGGAGCTGTTTTTT
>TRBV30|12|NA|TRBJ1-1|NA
CAWTEGYTEAFF
TGTGCCTGGACTGAGGGGTATACTGAAGCTTTCTTT
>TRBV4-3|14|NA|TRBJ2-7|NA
CASSHLGGNYEQYF
TGCGCCAGCAGCCACTTAGGGGGAAACTACGAGCAGTACTTC
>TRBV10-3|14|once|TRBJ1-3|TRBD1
CAIDTGGRGNTIYF
TGTGCCATCGACACAGGGGGCCGAGGAAACACCATATATTTT
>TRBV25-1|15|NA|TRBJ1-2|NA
CASSELGTQRYGYTF
TGTGCCAGCAGTGAATTAGGGACTCAGAGGTATGGCTACACCTTC
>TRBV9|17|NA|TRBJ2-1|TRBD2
CASSVENTGLARDEQFF
TGTGCCAGCAGCGTAGAGAACACGGGACTAGCGAGGGATGAGCAGTTCTTC
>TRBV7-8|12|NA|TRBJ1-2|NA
CASSFNGRGYTF
TGTGCCAGCAGCTTTAATGGTCGTGGCTACACCTTC
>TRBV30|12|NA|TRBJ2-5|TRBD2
CAWSGPPGLGYF
TGTGCCTGGAGTGGTCCCCCGGGACTAGGGTACTTC
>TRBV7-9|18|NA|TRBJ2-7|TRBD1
CASSGIWAGGPSSYEQYF
TGTGCCAGCAGCGGTATATGGGCAGGGGGCCCTAGCTCCTACGAGCAGTACTTC
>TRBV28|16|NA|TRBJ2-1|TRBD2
CASRPGKVAGRNEQFF
TGTGCCAGCAGACCTGGGAAAGTAGCGGGACGGAATGAGCAGTTCTTC
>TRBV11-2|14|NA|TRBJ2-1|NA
CASSLGLAYNEQFF
TGTGCCAGCAGCTTAGGTCTGGCCTACAATGAGCAGTTCTTC
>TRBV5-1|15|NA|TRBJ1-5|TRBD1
CASSLGDSAQQPQHF
TGCGCCAGCAGCTTGGGGGACAGTGCGCAACAGCCCCAGCATTTT
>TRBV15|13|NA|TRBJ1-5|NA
CATSRRDNQPQHF
TGTGCCACCAGCCGCCGGGACAATCAGCCCCAGCATTTT
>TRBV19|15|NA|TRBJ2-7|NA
CASSIGSSVAYEQYF
TGTGCCAGTAGTATAGGGTCTAGTGTTGCCTACGAGCAGTACTTC
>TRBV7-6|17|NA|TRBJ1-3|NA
CASSPRRTESSGNTIYF
TGTGCCAGCAGCCCAAGACGGACAGAAAGCTCTGGAAACACCATATATTTT
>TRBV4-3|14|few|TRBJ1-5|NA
CASSQQQSNQPQHF
TGCGCCAGCAGCCAACAACAGTCCAATCAGCCCCAGCATTTT
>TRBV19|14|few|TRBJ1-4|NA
CASSNSGANEKLFF
TGTGCCAGTAGTAACTCTGGGGCTAATGAAAAACTGTTTTTT
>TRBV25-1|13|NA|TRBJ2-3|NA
CASSETVTDTQYF
TGTGCCAGCAGTGAAACAGTCACAGATACGCAGTATTTT
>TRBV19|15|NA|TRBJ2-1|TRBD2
CASSMTSGNPNEQFF
TGTGCCAGTAGTATGACTAGCGGGAATCCCAATGAGCAGTTCTTC
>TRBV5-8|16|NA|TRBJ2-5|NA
CASSPLTGYLQETQYF
TGTGCCAGCAGCCCGCTGACAGGTTACCTCCAAGAGACCCAGTACTTC
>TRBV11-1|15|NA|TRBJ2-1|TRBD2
CASSSLAEIYNEQFF
TGTGCCAGCAGTTCTCTAGCGGAGATTTACAATGAGCAGTTCTTC
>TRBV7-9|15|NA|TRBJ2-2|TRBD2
CASSLTSGRTGELFF
TGTGCCAGCAGCCTGACTAGCGGGAGGACCGGGGAGCTGTTTTTT
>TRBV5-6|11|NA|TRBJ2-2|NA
CASSSSGELFF
TGTGCCAGCAGCTCTTCCGGGGAGCTGTTTTTT
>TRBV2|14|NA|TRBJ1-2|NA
CASSEVGINYGYTF
TGTGCCAGCAGTGAGGTCGGGATTAACTATGGCTACACCTTC
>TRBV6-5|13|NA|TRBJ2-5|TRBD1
CASSRQGQETQYF
TGTGCCAGCAGCCGACAGGGGCAAGAGACCCAGTACTTC
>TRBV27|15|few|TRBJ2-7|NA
CASSLSRGGGYEQYF
TGTGCCAGCAGTTTATCGCGGGGAGGAGGATACGAGCAGTACTTC